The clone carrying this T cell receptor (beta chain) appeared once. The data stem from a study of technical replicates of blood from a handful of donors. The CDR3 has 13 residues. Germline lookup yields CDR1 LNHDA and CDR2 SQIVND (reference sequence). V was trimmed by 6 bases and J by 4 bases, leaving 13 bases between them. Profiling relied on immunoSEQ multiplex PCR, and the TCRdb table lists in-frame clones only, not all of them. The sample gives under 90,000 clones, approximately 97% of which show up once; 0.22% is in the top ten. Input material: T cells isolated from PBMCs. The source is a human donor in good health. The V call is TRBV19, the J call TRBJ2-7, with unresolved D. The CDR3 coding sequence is TGTGCCAGTAGCGGAGTAGTTGGATACGAGCAGTACTTC. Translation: CASSGVVGYEQYF.